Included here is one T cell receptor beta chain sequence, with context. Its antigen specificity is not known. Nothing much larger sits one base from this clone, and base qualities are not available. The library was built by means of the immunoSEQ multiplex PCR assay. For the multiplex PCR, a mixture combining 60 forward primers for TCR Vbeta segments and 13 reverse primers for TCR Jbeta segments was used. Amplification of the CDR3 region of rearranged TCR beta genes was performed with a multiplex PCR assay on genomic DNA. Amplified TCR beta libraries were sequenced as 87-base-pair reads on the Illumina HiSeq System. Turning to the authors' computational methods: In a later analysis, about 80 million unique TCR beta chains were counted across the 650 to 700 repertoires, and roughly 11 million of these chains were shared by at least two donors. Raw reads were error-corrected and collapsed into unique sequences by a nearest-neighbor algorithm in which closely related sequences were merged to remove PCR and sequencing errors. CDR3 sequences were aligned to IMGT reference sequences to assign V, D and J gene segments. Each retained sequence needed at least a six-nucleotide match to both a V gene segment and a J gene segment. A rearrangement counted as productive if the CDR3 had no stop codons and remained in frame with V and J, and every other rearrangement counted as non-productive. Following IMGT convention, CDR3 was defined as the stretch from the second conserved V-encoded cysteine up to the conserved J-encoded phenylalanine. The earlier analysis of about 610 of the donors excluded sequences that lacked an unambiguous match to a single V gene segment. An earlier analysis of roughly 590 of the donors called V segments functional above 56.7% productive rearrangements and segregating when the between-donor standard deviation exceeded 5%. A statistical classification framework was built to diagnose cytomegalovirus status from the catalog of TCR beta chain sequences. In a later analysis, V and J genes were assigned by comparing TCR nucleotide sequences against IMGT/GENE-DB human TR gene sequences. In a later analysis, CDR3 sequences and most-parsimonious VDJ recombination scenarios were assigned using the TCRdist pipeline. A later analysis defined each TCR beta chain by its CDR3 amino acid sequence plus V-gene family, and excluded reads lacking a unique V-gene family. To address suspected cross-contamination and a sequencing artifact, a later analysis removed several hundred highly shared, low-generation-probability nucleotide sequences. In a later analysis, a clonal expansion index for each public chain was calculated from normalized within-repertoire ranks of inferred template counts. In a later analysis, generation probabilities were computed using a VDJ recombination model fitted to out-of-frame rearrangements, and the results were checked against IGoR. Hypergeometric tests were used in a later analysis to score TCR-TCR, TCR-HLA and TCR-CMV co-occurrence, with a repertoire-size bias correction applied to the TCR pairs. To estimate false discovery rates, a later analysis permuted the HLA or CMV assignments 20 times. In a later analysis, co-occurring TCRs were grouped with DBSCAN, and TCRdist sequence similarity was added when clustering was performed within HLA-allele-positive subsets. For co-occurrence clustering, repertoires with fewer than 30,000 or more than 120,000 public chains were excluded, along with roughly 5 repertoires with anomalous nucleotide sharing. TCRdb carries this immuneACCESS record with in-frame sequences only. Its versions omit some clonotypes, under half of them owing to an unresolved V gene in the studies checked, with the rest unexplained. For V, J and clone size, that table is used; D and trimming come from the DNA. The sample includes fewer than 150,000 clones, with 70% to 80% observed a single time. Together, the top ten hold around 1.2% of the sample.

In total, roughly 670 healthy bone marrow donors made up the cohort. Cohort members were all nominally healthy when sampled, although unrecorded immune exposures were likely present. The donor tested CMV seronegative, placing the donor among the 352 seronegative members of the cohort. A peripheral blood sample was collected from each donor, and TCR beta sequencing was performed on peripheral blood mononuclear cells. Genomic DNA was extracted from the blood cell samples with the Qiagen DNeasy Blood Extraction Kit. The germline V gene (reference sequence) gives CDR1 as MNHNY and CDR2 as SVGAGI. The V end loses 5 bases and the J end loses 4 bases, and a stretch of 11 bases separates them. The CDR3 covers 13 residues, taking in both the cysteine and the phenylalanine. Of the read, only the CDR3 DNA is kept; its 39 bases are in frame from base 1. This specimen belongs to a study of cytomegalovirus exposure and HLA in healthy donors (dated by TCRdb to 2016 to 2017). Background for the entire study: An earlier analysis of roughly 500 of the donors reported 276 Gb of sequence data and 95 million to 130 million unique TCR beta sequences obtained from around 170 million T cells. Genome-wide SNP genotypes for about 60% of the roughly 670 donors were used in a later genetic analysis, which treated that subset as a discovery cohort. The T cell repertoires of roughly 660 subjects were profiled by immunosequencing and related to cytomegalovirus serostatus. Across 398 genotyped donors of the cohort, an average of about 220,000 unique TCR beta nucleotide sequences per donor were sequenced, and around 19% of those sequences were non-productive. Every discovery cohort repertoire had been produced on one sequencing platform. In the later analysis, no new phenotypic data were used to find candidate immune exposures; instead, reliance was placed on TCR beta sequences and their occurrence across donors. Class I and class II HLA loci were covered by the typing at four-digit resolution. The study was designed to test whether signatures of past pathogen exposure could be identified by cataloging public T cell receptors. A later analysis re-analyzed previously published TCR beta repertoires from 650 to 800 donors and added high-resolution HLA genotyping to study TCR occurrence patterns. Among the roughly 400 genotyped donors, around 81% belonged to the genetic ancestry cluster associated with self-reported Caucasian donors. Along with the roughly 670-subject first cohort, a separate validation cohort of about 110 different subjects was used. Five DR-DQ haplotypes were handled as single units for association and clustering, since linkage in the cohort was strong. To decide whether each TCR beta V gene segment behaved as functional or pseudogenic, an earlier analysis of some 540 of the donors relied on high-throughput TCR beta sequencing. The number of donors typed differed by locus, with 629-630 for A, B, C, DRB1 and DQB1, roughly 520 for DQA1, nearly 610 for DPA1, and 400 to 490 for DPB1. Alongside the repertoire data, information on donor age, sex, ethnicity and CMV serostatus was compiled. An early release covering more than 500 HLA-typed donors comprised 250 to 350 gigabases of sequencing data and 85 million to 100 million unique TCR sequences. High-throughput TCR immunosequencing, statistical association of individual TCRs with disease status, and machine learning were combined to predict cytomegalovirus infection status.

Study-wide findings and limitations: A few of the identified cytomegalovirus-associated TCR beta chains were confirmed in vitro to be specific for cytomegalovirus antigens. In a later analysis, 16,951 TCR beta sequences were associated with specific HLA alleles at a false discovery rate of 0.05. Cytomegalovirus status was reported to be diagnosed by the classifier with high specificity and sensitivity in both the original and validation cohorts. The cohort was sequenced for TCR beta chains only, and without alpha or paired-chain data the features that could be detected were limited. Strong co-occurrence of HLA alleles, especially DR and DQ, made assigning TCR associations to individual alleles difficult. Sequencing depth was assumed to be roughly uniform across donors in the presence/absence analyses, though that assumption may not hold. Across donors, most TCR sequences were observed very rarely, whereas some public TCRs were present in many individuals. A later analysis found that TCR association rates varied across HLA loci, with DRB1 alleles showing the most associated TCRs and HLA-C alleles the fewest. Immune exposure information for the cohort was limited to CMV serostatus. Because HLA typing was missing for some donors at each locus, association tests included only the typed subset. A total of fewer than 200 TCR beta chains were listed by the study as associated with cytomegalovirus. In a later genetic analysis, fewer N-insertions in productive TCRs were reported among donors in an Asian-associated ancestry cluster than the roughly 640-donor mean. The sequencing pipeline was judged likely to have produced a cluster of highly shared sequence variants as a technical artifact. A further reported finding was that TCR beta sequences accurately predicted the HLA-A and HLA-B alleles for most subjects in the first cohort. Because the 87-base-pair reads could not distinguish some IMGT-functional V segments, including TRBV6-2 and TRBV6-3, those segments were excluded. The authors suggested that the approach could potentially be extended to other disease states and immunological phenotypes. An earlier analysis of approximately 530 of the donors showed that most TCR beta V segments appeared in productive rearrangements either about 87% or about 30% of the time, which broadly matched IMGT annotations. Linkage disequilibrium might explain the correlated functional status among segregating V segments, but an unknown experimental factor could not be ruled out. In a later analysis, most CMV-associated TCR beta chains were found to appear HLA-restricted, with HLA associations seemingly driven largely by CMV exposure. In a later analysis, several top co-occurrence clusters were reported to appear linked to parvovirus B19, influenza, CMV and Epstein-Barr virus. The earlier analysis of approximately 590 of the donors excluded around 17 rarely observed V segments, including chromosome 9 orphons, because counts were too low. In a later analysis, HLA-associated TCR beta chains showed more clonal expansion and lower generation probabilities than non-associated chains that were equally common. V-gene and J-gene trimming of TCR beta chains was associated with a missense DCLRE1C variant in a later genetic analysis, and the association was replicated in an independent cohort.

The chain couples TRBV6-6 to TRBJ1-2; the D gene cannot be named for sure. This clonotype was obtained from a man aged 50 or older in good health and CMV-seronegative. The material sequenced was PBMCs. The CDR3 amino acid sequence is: CASSPRDTYGYTF. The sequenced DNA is TGTGCCAGCAGTCCCCGAGACACCTATGGCTACACCTTC.